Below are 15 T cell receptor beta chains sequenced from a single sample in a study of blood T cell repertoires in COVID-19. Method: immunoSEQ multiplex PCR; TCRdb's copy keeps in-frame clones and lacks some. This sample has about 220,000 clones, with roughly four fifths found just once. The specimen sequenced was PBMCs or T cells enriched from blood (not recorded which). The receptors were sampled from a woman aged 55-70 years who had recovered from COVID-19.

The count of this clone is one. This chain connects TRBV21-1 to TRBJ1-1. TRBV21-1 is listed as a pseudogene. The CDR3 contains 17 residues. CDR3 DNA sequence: TGTGCCAGCAGCCTGACTTTATCTCCTAGAACCAACACTGAAGCTTTCTTT. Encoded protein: CASSLTLSPRTNTEAFF.

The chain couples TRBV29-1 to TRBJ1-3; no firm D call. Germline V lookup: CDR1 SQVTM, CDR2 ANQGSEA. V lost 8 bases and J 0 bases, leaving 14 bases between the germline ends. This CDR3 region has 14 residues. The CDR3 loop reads CSFASPGSGNTIYF. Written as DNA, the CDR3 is TGCAGCTTCGCCAGCCCGGGCTCTGGAAACACCATATATTTT.

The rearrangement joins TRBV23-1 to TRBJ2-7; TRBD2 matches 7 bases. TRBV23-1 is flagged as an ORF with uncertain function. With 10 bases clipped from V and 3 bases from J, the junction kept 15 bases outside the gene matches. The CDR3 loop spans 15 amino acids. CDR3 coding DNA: TGCGCCAATATTGGGAGTAGCGGGCATTACTACGAGCAGTACTTC. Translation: CANIGSSGHYYEQYF.

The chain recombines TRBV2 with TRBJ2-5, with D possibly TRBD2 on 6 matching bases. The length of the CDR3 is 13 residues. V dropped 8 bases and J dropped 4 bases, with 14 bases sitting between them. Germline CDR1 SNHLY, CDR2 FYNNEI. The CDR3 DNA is TGTGCCAGCGGATGGAGGGGAGGAGAGACCCAGTACTTC. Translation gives CASGWRGGETQYF.

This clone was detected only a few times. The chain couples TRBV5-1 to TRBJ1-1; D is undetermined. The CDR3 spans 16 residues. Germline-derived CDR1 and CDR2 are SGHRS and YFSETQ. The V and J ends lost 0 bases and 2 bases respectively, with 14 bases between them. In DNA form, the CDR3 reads TGCGCCAGCAGCTTGGAGGCGGCCACCAGCAACACTGAAGCTTTCTTT. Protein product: CASSLEAATSNTEAFF.

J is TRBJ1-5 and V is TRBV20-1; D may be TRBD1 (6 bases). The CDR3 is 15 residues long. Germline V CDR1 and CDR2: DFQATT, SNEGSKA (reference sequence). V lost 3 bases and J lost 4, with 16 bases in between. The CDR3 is CSASQQGSPNQPQHF. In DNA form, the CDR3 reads TGCAGTGCTAGTCAACAGGGATCCCCAAATCAGCCCCAGCATTTT.

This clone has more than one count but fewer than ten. Here the CDR3 reads CASSALAGGYEQYF. DNA for the CDR3: TGTGCCAGCAGTGCGTTAGCGGGAGGCTACGAGCAGTACTTC. This chain links TRBV2 with TRBJ2-7; TRBD2 matches at 10 bases. Germline CDR1 and CDR2: SNHLY and FYNNEI. The CDR3 sequence is 14 residues long. After removal of 4 bases from V and 3 bases from J, the junction contained 3 bases not matched to a gene.

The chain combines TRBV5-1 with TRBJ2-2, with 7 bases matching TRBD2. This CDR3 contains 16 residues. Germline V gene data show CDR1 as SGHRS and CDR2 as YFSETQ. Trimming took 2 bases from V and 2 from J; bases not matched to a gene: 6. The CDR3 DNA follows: TGCGCCAGCAGCTTTTTAGGCGGGAGCAACACCGGGGAGCTGTTTTTT. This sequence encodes CASSFLGGSNTGELFF. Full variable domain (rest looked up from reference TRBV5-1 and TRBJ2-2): KAGVTQTPRYLIKTRGQQVTLSCSPISGHRSVSWYQQTPGQGLQFLFEYFSETQRNKGNFPGRFSGRQFSNSRSEMNVSTLELGDSALYLCASSFLGGSNTGELFFGEGSRLTVL.

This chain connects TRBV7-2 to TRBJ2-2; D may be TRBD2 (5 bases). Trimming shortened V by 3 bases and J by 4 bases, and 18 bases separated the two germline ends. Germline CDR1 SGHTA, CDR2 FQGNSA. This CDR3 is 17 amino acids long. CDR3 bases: TGTGCCAGCAGCTTGGACTCCTGGGAAGAGAGCACCGGGGAGCTGTTTTTT. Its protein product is CASSLDSWEESTGELFF.

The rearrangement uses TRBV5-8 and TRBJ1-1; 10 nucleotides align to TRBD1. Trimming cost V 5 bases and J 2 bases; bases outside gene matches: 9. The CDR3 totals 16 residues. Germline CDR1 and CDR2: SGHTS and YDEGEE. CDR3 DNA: TGTGCCAGCAGATGGGACAGGGGTTCTTCAAACACTGAAGCTTTCTTT. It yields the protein CASRWDRGSSNTEAFF.

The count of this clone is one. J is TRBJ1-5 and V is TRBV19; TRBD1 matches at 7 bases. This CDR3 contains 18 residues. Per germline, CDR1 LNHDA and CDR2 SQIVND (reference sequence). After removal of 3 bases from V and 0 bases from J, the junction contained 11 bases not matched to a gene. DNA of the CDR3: TGTGCCAGTAGTATGGCATCCCAGGGGGGATATAGCAATCAGCCCCAGCATTTT. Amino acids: CASSMASQGGYSNQPQHF.

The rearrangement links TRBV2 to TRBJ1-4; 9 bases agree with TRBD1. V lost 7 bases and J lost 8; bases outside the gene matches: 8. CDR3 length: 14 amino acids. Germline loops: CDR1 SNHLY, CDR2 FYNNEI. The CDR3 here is CASNRQGEQEKLFF. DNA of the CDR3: TGTGCCAGCAACAGACAGGGGGAACAGGAAAAACTGTTTTTT.

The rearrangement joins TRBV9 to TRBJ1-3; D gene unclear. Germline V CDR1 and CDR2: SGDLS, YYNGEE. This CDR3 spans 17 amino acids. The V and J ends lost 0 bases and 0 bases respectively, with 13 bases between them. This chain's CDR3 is CASSVEATYSSGNTIYF. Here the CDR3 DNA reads TGTGCCAGCAGCGTAGAAGCCACTTATAGCTCTGGAAACACCATATATTTT.

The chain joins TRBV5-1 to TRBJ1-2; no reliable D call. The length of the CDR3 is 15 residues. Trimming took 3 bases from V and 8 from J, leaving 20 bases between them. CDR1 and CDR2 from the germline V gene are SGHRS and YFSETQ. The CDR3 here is CASSSLASEWRGYTF. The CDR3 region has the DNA TGCGCCAGCAGCTCCCTCGCATCCGAGTGGAGGGGCTACACCTTC.

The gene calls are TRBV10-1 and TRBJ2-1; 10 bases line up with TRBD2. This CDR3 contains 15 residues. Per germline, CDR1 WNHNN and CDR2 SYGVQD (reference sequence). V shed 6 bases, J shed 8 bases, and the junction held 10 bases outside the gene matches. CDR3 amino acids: CASSSRASGSYEQFF. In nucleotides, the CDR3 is TGCGCCAGCAGCTCCCGGGCTAGCGGGAGCTATGAGCAGTTCTTC.